This T cell receptor beta chain was sequenced for a study of blood T cell repertoires in COVID-19. As for the study in general: Nucleic acid was either cDNA or gDNA, and it came from T cells, B-cell-depleted T cells, or PBMCs.

Authors' processing steps: Amplification with reference gene primers provided the estimates of nucleated cell counts. The assay was immunoSEQ multiplex PCR, and TCRdb's table has in-frame clones only and misses some. V, J and clone size reflect that table, while D and trimming were determined from the DNA. This sample carries some 88,000 clones, roughly three quarters of them seen once, and the ten largest clones take 20% to 25%. This clone was found a few times. This CDR3 comprises 14 residues. Deletions cut 3 bases from V and 6 bases from J, with 13 bases between. The germline V gene encodes CDR1 LNHDA and CDR2 SQIVND (reference sequence).

The receptor comes from a human donor in a cohort sampled during active COVID-19. Sample: peripheral blood. This sequence joins TRBV19 and TRBJ2-3; TRBD2 is a possible D gene (6 bases). The CDR3 is CASSMWERADTQYF. The CDR3 DNA reads as TGTGCCAGTAGTATGTGGGAGCGGGCGGATACGCAGTATTTT.